This T cell receptor beta chain was recovered during a study of CD4 and CD8 cells across lung adenocarcinoma regions. MiXCR, run by TCRdb on the PCR reads, gives a single entry per CDR3 protein. Among approximately 6,000 distinct CDR3 sequences, around half were seen once, and the ten largest hold around 30%. A remark on this clonotype: The CDR3 end shows no conserved phenylalanine or tryptophan, and so a read error is likely.

Samples came from patients with localized non-small cell lung adenocarcinoma. This TCR was sampled from a female donor with lung adenocarcinoma. The CD4 and CD8 labels of this study may be unreliable. The sequenced material came from CD4+ T cells from the center of a lung tumor.

CDR3 sequence reads: CSASSRTGDPYEQYS. The CDR3 DNA is TGCAGTGCTAGTTCGCGTACGGGGGACCCCTACGAGCAGTACTCC. The V call is TRBV20-1, the J call TRBJ2-7, with D maybe TRBD2 (6 bases). This CDR3 is 15 amino acids long. V lost 3 bases and J lost 2, with 17 bases in between. In germline, CDR1 is DFQATT, CDR2 SNEGSKA (reference sequence).